This T cell receptor beta chain was sequenced during a study of cytomegalovirus exposure and HLA in healthy donors. Points from the study as a whole: The investigators catalogued 164 TCR beta chains as cytomegalovirus-associated.

The PCR used 60 Vbeta and 13 Jbeta primers. Generated by immunoSEQ multiplex PCR, the TCRdb table keeps only in-frame clones and is missing some. The sample holds 150,000 or so clones; around three quarters are singletons and the top ten take about 1.6%. Remarks on this clone: Its antigen remains unknown.

V lost 1 base to trimming and J lost 6 bases; unmatched junction nucleotides: 3. The germline V gene encodes CDR1 GTSNPN and CDR2 SVGIG (reference sequence). CDR3 length: 12 amino acids. The V gene is TRBV30, the J gene TRBJ2-7, with TRBD2 matching over 7 bases. This receptor was identified in a man aged 40-55 years in good health and CMV-seronegative. The material sequenced was PBMCs. CDR3 region: CAWSEIAGEQYF. Written as DNA, the CDR3 is TGTGCCTGGAGTGAGATAGCGGGCGAGCAGTACTTC.